Here is one TCR beta chain with its context. Its specificity is unknown. The data belong to a study of cytomegalovirus exposure and HLA in healthy donors. Points from the study as a whole: The authors later found most CMV-associated TCR beta chains appeared HLA-restricted.

It was with 60 Vbeta and 13 Jbeta primers that the PCR ran. Method: immunoSEQ multiplex PCR; TCRdb's copy keeps in-frame clones and lacks some. This sample has 170,000 or so clones; roughly four fifths occur once, and the top ten carry approximately 2%. The CDR3 extends over 15 amino acids. CDR1 is SGHTA, CDR2 FQGNSA, per germline. V lost 1 base to trimming and J lost 8 bases; unmatched junction nucleotides: 5. This sequence was found in a woman aged 25-40 years in good health and CMV-seronegative. The sequencing input was PBMCs. This chain links TRBV7-2 with TRBJ2-4, with 10 bases aligning to TRBD1. This chain's CDR3 is CASSLVATGGHIQYF. The CDR3 bases are TGTGCCAGCAGCTTAGTCGCGACAGGGGGCCACATTCAGTACTTC. Full variable domain (rest looked up from reference TRBV7-2 and TRBJ2-4): GAGVSQSPSNKVTEKGKDVELRCDPISGHTALYWYRQSLGQGLEFLIYFQGNSAPDKSGLPSDRFSAERTGGSVSTLTIQRTQQEDSAVYLCASSLVATGGHIQYFGAGTRLSVL.